This TCR beta chain was sequenced during a study of response to subunit inactivated influenza vaccine. CDR3 length equals 14 residues. CDR1 and CDR2 from the germline V gene are KGHDR and SFDVKD. The V end lost 1 base, the J end lost 2 bases, and 5 bases lay between the germline ends. TCRdb analysed the RT-PCR reads with MiXCR anew, one entry per CDR3 protein. The sample has hundreds of thousands of distinct CDR3 sequences; 12% to 15% are singletons. The source of this sequence is a man aged 50-59 years who received an inactivated influenza vaccine. This chain links TRBV24-1 with TRBJ1-5; a weak D match, TRBD1 (5 bases). The source material was PBMCs from blood, sampled approximately 15 days before vaccination. CDR3 in amino acids: CATSDFRGNQPQHF. As DNA, the CDR3 is TGTGCCACCAGTGATTTCAGGGGCAATCAGCCCCAGCATTTT.